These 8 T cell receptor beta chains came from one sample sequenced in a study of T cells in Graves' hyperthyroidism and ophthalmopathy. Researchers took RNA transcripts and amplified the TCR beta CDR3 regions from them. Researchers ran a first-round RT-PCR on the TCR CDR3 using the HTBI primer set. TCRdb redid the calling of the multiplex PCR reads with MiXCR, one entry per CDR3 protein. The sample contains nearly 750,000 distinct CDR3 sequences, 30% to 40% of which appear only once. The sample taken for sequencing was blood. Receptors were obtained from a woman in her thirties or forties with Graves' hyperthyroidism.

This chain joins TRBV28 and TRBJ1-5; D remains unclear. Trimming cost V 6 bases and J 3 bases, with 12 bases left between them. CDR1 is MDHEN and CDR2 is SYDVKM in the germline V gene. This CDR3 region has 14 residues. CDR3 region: CASRRPGPNQPQHF. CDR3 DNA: TGTGCCAGCAGAAGACCAGGTCCCAATCAGCCCCAGCATTTT.

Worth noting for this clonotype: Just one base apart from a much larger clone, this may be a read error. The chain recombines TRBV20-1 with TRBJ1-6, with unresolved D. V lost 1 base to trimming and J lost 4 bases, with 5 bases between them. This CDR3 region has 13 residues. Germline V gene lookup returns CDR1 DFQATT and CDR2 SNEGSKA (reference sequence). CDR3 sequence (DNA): TGCAGTGCTAGAGGGGAGTATAATTCACCCCTCCACTTT. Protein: CSARGEYNSPLHF.

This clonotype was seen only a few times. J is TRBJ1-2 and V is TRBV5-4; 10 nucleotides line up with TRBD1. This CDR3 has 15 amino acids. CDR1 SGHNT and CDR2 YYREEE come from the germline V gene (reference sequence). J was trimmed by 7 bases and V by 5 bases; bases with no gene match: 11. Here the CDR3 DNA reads TGTGCCAGCAGTTACTTCCGCGGGACAGGGGTTGGCTACACCTTC. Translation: CASSYFRGTGVGYTF.

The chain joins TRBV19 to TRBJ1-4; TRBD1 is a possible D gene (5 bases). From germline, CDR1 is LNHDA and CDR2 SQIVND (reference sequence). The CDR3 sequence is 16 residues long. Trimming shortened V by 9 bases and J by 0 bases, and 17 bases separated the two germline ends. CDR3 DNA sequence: TGTGCCAGCGCACGCCAGGGAGGGGCAACTAATGAAAAACTGTTTTTT. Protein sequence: CASARQGGATNEKLFF.

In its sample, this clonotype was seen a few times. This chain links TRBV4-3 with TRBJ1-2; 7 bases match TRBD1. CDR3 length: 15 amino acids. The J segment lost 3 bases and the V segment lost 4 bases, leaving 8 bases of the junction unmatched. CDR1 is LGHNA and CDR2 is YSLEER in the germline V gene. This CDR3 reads CASSPGTGQYYGYTF. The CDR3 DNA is TGCGCCAGCAGCCCCGGAACGGGACAGTACTATGGCTACACCTTC.

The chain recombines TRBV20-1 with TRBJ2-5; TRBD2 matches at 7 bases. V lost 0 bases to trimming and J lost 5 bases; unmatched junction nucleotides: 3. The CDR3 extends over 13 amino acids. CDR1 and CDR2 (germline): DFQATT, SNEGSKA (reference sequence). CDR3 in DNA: TGCAGTGCTAGAGATTGGGGGGGGGAGACCCAGTACTTC. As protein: CSARDWGGETQYF.

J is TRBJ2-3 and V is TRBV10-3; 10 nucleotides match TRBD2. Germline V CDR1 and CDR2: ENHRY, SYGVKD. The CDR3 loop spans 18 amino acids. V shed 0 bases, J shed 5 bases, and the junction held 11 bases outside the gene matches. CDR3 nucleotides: TGTGCCATCAGTGAGTCCGGGACTAGCGTACCTACGGGAGATACGCAGTATTTT. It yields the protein CAISESGTSVPTGDTQYF.

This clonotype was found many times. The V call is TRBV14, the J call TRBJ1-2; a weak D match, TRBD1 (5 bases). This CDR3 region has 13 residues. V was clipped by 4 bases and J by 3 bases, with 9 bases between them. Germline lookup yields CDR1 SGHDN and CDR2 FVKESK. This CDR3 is CASSRGVDYGYTF. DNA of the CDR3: TGTGCCAGCAGCCGGGGGGTGGACTATGGCTACACCTTC.